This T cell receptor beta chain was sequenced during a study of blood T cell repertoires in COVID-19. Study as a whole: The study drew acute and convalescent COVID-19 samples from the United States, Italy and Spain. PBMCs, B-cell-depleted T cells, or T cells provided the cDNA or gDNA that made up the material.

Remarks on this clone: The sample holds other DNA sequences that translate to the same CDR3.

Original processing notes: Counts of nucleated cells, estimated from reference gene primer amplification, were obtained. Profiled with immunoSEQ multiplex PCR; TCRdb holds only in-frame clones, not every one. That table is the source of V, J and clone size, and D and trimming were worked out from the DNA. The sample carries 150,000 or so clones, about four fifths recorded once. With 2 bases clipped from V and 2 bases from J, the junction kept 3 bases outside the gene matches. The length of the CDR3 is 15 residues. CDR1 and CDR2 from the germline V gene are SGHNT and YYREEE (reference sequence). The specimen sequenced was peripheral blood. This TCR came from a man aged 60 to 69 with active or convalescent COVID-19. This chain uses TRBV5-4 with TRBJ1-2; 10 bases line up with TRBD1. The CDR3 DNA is TGTGCCAGCAGCTTCCGGGGACAGGGGAACTATGGCTACACCTTC. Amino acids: CASSFRGQGNYGYTF. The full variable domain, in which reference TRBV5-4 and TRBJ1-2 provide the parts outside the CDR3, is ETGVTQSPTHLIKTRGQQVTLRCSSQSGHNTVSWYQQALGQGPQFIFQYYREEENGRGNFPPRFSGLQFPNYSSELNVNALELDDSALYLCASSFRGQGNYGYTFGSGTRLTVV.